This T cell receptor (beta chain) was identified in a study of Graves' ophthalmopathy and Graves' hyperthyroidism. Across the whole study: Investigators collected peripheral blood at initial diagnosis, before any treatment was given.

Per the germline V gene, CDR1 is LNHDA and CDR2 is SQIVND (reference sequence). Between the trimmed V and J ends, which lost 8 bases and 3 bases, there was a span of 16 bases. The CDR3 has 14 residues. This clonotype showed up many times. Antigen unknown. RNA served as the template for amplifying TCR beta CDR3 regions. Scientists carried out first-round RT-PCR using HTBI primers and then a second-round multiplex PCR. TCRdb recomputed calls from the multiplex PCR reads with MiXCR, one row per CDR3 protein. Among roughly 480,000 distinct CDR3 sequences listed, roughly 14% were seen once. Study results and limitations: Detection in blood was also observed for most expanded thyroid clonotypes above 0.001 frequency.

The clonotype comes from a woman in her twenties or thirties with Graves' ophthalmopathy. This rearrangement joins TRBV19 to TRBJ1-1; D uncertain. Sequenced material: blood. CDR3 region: CASHNQKGHTEAFF. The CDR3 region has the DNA TGTGCCAGTCATAACCAAAAAGGCCACACTGAAGCTTTCTTT.